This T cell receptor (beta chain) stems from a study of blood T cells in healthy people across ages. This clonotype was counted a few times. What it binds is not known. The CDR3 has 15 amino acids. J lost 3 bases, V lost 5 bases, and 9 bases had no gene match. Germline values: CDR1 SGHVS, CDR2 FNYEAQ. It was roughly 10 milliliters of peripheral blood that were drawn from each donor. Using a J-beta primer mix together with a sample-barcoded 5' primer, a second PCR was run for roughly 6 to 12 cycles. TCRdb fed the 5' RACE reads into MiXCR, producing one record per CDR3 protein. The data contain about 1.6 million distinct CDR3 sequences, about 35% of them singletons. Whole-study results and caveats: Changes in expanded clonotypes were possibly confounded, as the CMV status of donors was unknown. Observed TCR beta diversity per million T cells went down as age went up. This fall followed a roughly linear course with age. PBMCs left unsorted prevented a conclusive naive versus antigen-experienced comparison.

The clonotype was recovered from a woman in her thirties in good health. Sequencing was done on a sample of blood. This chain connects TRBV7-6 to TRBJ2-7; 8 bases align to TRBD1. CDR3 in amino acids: CASSPGQGPFYEQYF. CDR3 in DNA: TGTGCCAGCAGCCCCGGACAGGGCCCGTTCTACGAGCAGTACTTC.